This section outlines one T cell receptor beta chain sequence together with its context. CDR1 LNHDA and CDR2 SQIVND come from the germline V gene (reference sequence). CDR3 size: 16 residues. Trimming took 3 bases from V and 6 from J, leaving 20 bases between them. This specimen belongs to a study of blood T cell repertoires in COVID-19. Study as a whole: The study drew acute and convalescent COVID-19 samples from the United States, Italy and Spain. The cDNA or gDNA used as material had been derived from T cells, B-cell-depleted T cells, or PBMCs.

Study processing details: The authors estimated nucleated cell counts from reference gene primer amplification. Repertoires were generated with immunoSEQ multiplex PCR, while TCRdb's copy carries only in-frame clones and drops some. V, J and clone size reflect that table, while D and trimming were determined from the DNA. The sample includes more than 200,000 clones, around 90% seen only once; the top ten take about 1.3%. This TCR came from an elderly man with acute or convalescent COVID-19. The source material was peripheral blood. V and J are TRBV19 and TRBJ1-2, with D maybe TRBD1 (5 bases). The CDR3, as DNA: TGTGCCAGTAGTATGGGACTGGGACGGCCTATGGATGGCTACACCTTC. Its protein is CASSMGLGRPMDGYTF.